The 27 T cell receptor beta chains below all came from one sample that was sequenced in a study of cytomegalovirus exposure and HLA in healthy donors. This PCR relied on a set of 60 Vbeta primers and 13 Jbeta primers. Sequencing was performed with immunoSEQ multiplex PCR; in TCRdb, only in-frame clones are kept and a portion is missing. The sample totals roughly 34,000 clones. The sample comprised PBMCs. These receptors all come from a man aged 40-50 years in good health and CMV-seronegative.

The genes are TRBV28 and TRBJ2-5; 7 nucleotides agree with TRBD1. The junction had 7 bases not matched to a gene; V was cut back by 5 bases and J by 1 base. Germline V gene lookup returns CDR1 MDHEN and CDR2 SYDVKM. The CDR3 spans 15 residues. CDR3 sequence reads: CASSPQGRAQETQYF. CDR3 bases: TGTGCCAGCAGTCCACAGGGGCGCGCCCAAGAGACCCAGTACTTC. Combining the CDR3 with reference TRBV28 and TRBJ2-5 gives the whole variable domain DVKVTQSSRYLVKRTGEKVFLECVQDMDHENMFWYRQDPGLGLRLIYFSYDVKMKEKGDIPEGYSVSREKKERFSLILESASTNQTSMYLCASSPQGRAQETQYFGPGTRLLVL.

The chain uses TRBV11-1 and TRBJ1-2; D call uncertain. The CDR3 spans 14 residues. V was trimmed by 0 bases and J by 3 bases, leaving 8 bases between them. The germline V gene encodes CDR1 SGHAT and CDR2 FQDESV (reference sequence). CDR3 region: CASSLAVSDYGYTF. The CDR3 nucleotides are TGTGCCAGCAGCTTAGCCGTTAGTGACTATGGCTACACCTTC.

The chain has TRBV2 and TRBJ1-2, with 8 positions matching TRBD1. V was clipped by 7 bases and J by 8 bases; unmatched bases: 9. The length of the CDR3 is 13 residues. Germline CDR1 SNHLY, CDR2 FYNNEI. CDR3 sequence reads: CASKGDRGGGYTF. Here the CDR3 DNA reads TGTGCCAGCAAAGGCGACAGGGGTGGCGGCTACACCTTC.

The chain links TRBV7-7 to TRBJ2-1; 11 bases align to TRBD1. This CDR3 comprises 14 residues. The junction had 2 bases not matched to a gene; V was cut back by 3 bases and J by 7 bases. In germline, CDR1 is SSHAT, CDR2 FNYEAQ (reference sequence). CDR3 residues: CASSFGTGGNEQFF. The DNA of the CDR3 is TGTGCCAGCAGCTTCGGGACAGGGGGGAATGAGCAGTTCTTC. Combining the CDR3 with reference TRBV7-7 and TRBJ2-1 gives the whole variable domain GAGVSQSPRYKVTKRGQDVTLRCDPISSHATLYWYQQALGQGPEFLTYFNYEAQPDKSGLPSDRFSAERPEGSISTLTIQRTEQRDSAMYRCASSFGTGGNEQFFGPGTRLTVL.

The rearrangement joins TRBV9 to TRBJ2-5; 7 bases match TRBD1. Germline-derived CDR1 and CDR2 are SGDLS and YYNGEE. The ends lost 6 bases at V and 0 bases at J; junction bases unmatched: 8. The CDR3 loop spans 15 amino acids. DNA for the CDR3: TGTGCCAGCACCGCCGGACAGGCGTACCAAGAGACCCAGTACTTC. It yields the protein CASTAGQAYQETQYF. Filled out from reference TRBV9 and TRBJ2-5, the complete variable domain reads DSGVTQTPKHLITATGQRVTLRCSPRSGDLSVYWYQQSLDQGLQFLIQYYNGEERAKGNILERFSAQQFPDLHSELNLSSLELGDSALYFCASTAGQAYQETQYFGPGTRLLVL.

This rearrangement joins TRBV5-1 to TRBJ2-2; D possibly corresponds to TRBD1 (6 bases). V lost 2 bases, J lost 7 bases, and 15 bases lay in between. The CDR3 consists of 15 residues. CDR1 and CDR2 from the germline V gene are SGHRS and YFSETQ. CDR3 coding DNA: TGCGCCAGCAGCTTTACCGGACAGTCGGGCGGGGAGCTGTTTTTT. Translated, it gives CASSFTGQSGGELFF.

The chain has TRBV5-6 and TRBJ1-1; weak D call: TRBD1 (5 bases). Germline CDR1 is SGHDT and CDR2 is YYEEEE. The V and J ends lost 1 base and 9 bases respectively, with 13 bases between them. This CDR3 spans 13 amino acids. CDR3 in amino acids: CASSLYMPGQAFF. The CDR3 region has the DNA TGTGCCAGCAGCTTGTATATGCCAGGGCAAGCTTTCTTT.

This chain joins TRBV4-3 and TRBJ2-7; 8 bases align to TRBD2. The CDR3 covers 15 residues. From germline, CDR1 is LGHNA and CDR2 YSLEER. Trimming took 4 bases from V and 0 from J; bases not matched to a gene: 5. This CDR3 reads CASSRLTSGSYEQYF. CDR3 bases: TGCGCCAGCAGCCGACTAACTAGCGGCTCCTACGAGCAGTACTTC.

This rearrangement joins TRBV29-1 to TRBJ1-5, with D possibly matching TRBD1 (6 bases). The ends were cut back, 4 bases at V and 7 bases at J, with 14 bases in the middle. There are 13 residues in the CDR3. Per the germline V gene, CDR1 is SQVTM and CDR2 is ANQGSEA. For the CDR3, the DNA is TGCAGCGTTGGGCAGGGCAGGGGACAGCCCCAGCATTTT. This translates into CSVGQGRGQPQHF.

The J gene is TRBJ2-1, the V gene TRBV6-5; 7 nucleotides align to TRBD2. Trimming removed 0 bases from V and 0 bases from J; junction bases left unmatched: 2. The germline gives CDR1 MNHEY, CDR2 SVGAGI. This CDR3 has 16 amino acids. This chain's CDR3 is CASSYSGEGSYNEQFF. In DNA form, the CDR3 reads TGTGCCAGCAGTTACTCTGGGGAGGGCTCCTACAATGAGCAGTTCTTC.

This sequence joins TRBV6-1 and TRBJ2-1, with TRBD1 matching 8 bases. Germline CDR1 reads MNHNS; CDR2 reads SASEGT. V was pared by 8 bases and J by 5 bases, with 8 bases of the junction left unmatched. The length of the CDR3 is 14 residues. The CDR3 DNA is TGTGCCAGCGCTCGACAGGGGATCGACAATGAGCAGTTCTTC. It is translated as CASARQGIDNEQFF.

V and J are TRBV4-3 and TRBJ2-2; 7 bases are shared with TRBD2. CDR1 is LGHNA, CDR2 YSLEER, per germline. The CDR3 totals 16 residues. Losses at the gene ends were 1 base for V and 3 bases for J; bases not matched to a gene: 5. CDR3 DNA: TGCGCCAGCAGCCAAGCCCTCGCGGGAGACACCGGGGAGCTGTTTTTT. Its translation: CASSQALAGDTGELFF.

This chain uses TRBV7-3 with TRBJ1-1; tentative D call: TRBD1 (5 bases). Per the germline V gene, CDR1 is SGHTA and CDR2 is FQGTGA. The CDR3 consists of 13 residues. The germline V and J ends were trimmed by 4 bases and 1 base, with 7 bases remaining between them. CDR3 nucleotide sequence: TGTGCCAGCAGCTCCGACAGGAACACTGAAGCTTTCTTT. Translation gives CASSSDRNTEAFF. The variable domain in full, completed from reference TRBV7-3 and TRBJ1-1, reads GAGVSQTPSNKVTEKGKYVELRCDPISGHTALYWYRQSLGQGPEFLIYFQGTGAADDSGLPNDRFFAVRPEGSVSTLKIQRTERGDSAVYLCASSSDRNTEAFFGQGTRLTVV.

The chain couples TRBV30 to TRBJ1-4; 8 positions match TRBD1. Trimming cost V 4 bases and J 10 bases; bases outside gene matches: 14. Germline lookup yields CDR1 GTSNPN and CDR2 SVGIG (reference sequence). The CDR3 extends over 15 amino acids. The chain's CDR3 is CAWMDREHQWGKLFF. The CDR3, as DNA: TGTGCCTGGATGGACAGGGAGCATCAGTGGGGAAAACTGTTTTTT.

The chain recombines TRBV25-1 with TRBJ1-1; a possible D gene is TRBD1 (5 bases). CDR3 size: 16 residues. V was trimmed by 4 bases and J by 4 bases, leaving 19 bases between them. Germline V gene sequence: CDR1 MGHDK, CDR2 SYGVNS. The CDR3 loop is CASSVGDRVEGTEAFF. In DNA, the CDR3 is TGTGCCAGCAGTGTGGGGGACCGAGTGGAGGGCACTGAAGCTTTCTTT.

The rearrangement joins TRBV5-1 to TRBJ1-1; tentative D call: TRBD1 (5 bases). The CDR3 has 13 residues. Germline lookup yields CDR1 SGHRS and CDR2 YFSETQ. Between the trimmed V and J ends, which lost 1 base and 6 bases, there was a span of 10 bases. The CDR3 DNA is TGCGCCAGCAGCTTGTTTCAGGGTCCTGAAGCTTTCTTT. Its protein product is CASSLFQGPEAFF.

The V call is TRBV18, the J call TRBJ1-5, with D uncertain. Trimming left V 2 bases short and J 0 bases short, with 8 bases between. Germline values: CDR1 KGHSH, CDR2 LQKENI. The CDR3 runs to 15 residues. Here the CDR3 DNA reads TGTGCCAGCTCACCAACGGGGAATAGCAATCAGCCCCAGCATTTT. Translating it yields CASSPTGNSNQPQHF.

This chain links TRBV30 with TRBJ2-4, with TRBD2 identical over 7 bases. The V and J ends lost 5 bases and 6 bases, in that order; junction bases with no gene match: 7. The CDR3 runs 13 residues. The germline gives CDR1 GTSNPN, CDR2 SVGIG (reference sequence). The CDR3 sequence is CAWGSGTANIQYF. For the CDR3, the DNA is TGTGCCTGGGGGAGCGGGACTGCAAACATTCAGTACTTC.

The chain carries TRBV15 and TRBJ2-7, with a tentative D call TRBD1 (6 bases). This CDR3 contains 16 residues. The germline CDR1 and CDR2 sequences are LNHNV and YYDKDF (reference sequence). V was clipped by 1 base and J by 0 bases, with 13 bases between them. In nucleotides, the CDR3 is TGTGCCACCAGCAGAGGAGGGGGAGCGGACTCCTACGAGCAGTACTTC. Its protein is CATSRGGGADSYEQYF.

The CDR3 protein is CASSVGLGQGKEDGELFF. CDR3 DNA sequence: TGTGCCAGCAGCGTAGGCCTGGGACAGGGGAAGGAGGACGGGGAGCTGTTTTTT. V gene TRBV9 combines with J gene TRBJ2-2, with 10 positions matching TRBD1. The germline gives CDR1 SGDLS, CDR2 YYNGEE. The CDR3 runs to 18 residues. Trimming cost V 0 bases and J 7 bases; bases outside gene matches: 12. Looking up the rest from reference TRBV9 and TRBJ2-2 gives the full variable domain: DSGVTQTPKHLITATGQRVTLRCSPRSGDLSVYWYQQSLDQGLQFLIQYYNGEERAKGNILERFSAQQFPDLHSELNLSSLELGDSALYFCASSVGLGQGKEDGELFFGEGSRLTVL.

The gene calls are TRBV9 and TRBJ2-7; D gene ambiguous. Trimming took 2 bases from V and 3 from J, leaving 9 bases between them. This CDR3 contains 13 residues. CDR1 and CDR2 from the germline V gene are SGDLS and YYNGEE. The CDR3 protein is CASSVRPGYEQYF. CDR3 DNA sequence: TGTGCCAGCAGCGTTCGGCCGGGCTACGAGCAGTACTTC.

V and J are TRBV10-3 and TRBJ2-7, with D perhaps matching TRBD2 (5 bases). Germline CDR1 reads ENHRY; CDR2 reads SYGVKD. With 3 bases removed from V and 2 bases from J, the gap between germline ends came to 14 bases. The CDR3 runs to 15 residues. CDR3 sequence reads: CAISDVGVGAYEQYF. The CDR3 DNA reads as TGTGCCATCAGTGATGTGGGAGTTGGGGCCTACGAGCAGTACTTC.

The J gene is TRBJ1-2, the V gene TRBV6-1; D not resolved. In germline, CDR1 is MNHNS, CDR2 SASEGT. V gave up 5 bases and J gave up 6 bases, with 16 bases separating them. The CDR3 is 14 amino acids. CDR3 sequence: CASSPSGPSNGYTF. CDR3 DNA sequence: TGTGCCAGCAGTCCGTCGGGTCCTTCCAATGGCTACACCTTC.

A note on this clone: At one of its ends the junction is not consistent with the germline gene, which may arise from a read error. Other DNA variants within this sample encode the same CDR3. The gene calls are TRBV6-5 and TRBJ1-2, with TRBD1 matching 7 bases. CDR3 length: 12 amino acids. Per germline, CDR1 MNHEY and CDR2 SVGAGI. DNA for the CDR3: TGTGCCAGCAGCGACAGGGAAGTGGGCTACACCTTT. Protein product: CASSDREVGYTF.

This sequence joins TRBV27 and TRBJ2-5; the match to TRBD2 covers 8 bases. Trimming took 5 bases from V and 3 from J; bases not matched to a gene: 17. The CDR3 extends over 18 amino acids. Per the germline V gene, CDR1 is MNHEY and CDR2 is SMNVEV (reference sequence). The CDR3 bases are TGTGCCAGCAGTGGCCTTTGGGGAGCGGGAGTTCTGGAAGAGACCCAGTACTTC. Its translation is CASSGLWGAGVLEETQYF.

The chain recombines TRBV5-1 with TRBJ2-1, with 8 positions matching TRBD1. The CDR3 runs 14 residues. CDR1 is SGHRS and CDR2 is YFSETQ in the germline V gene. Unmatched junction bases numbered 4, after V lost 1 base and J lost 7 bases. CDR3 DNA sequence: TGCGCCAGCAGCTTGTGGACAGGGAGAAATGAGCAGTTCTTC. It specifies CASSLWTGRNEQFF.

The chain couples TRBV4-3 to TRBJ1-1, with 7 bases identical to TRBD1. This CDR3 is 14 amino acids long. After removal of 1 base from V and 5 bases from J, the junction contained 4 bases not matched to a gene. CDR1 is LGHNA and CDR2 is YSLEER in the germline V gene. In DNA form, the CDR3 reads TGCGCCAGCAGCCAAGTCGACAGGGAAACTGAAGCTTTCTTT. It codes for CASSQVDRETEAFF.